Following are 14 T cell receptor beta chains from one sample sequenced in a study of T cell repertoires in cytomegalovirus infection. TCRdb independently ran MiXCR on the reads; one entry per CDR3 protein. The sample holds roughly 180,000 distinct CDR3 sequences, under 30% seen once. The sample consisted of PBMCs. The receptor source for this set is a human donor in good health (CMV status not recorded). Some clones in this sample may be carry-over from other donors' samples.

The chain joins TRBV7-3 to TRBJ2-1, with TRBD2 matching 10 bases. The CDR3 loop spans 18 amino acids. Germline assignment: CDR1 SGHTA and CDR2 FQGTGA. With 5 bases clipped from V and 8 bases from J, the junction kept 18 bases outside the gene matches. The DNA for the CDR3 is TGTGCCAGCAGCCAGGGGGGAAATAGAGCGGGGGGGCCAGATGAGCAGTTCTTC. Translation: CASSQGGNRAGGPDEQFF.

This chain connects TRBV7-8 to TRBJ2-7, with no clear D. Trimming cost V 1 base and J 3 bases, with 7 bases left between them. This CDR3 has 13 residues. The germline CDR1 and CDR2 sequences are SGHVS and FQNEAQ. For the CDR3, the DNA is TGTGCCAGCAGCTTAGTTCAGAACTACGAGCAGTACTTC. It specifies CASSLVQNYEQYF.

This chain joins TRBV5-8 and TRBJ1-1; D is unresolved. The CDR3 consists of 12 residues. CDR1 is SGHTS and CDR2 is YDEGEE in the germline V gene. Between the trimmed V and J ends, which lost 5 bases and 1 base, there was a span of 6 bases. CDR3 sequence reads: CASRDPNTEAFF. The CDR3 DNA sequence: TGTGCCAGCAGGGATCCGAACACTGAAGCTTTCTTT. Looking up the rest from reference TRBV5-8 and TRBJ1-1 gives the full variable domain: EAGVTQSPTHLIKTRGQQATLRCSPISGHTSVYWYQQALGLGLQFLLWYDEGEERNRGNFPPRFSGRQFPNYSSELNVNALELEDSALYLCASRDPNTEAFFGQGTRLTVV.

This clonotype was observed at least ten times. The rearrangement joins TRBV7-8 to TRBJ2-3; tentatively, D is TRBD1 (5 bases). Germline V gene data show CDR1 as SGHVS and CDR2 as FQNEAQ. The length of the CDR3 is 17 residues. V lost 1 base and J 3 bases, leaving 17 bases between the germline ends. In DNA form, the CDR3 reads TGTGCCAGCAGCTTAGAAACCCAGGGCATCGGGACAGATACGCAGTATTTT. As protein: CASSLETQGIGTDTQYF.

Only a few counts were recorded for this clonotype. This chain links TRBV7-8 with TRBJ1-2; perhaps TRBD1 as D (5 bases). Germline V CDR1 and CDR2: SGHVS, FQNEAQ. The CDR3 consists of 15 residues. V lost 1 base, J lost 3 bases, and 12 bases lay in between. The CDR3 loop reads CASSLGAGSDYGYTF. In nucleotides, the CDR3 is TGTGCCAGCAGCTTAGGGGCAGGGTCGGACTATGGCTACACCTTC.

This chain uses TRBV12-3 or TRBV12-4 with TRBJ1-1, with D hard to call. Trimming removed 2 bases from V and 1 base from J, with 5 bases in between. The CDR3 consists of 13 residues. CDR3 loop: CASSLKENTEAFF. CDR3 DNA sequence: TGTGCCAGCAGTTTAAAGGAGAACACTGAAGCTTTCTTT.

About this clonotype: Being one base from a much bigger clone, this may be a read error. The chain joins TRBV10-3 to TRBJ1-1; 7 nucleotides line up with TRBD1. This CDR3 has 14 residues. Germline trimming cut 6 bases from V and 4 bases from J; bases unmatched to any gene: 8. Germline assignment: CDR1 ENHRY and CDR2 SYGVKD. The CDR3: CAIREDRVGTEAFF. In nucleotides, the CDR3 is TGTGCCATCAGGGAAGACAGGGTGGGCACTGAAGCTTTCTTT.

The sample holds a few counts of this clonotype. V and J are TRBV12-3 or TRBV12-4 and TRBJ1-2; TRBD1 is a possible D gene (5 bases). This CDR3 region has 13 residues. Between the trimmed V and J ends, which lost 6 bases and 2 bases, there was a span of 10 bases. This CDR3 is CASRMTANYGYTF. CDR3 sequence (DNA): TGTGCCAGCAGAATGACAGCGAACTATGGCTACACCTTC.

Comment on this clonotype: The junction differs from germline at one of its ends, possibly a read error. This rearrangement joins TRBV18 to TRBJ1-1, with 8 positions matching TRBD1. Germline loops: CDR1 KGHSH, CDR2 LQKENI. CDR3 size: 22 residues. The DNA for the CDR3 is TGTGACAGCTCACAAATAGAACGTCCAGACTATCAGGACAGGGACATGAACACTGAAGCTTTCTTT. Residues: CDSSQIERPDYQDRDMNTEAFF. The entire variable domain, with the rest obtained from reference TRBV18 and TRBJ1-1, is as follows: NAGVMQNPRHLVRRRGQEARLRCSPMKGHSHVYWYRQLPEEGLKFMVYLQKENIIDESGMPKERFSAEFPKEGPSILRIQQVVRGDSAAYFCDSSQIERPDYQDRDMNTEAFFGQGTRLTVV.

The gene calls are TRBV4-2 and TRBJ2-6; no firm D call. Germline assignment: CDR1 LGHNA and CDR2 YNFKEQ. CDR3 length: 16 residues. V was shortened by 1 base and J by 0 bases, with 7 bases between the two germline ends. The CDR3 DNA sequence: TGTGCCAGCAGCCAAGTGGGGATCTCTGGGGCCAACGTCCTGACTTTC. This gives the protein CASSQVGISGANVLTF.

The chain employs TRBV14 and TRBJ1-1; TRBD1 might be the D (6 bases). The CDR3 loop spans 13 amino acids. The germline V gene has CDR1 SGHDN and CDR2 FVKESK. Trimming shortened V by 1 base and J by 9 bases, and 12 bases separated the two germline ends. CDR3 sequence: CASSQVRGNQAFF. The CDR3 DNA follows: TGTGCCAGCAGCCAAGTCAGGGGCAATCAAGCTTTCTTT.

The CDR3 DNA reads as TGTGCCAGCACCGAGAACAGGAACCAATTTCAGCCCCAGCATTTT. Amino acid sequence: CASTENRNQFQPQHF. This chain connects TRBV6-1 to TRBJ1-5, with a weak D call TRBD1 (5 bases). The germline gives CDR1 MNHNS, CDR2 SASEGT. V was shortened by 7 bases and J by 6 bases, with 19 bases between the two germline ends. The CDR3 consists of 15 residues.

This clonotype was seen ten or more times. This sequence joins TRBV20-1 and TRBJ2-5; D remains unclear. The germline gives CDR1 DFQATT, CDR2 SNEGSKA (reference sequence). The length of the CDR3 is 13 residues. The V end was cut by 1 base, the J end by 1 base, with 7 bases between. CDR3 nucleotides: TGCAGTGCTAGAGTTCCTAGCCAAGAGACCCAGTACTTC. It encodes CSARVPSQETQYF.

Of note for this clonotype: No conserved phenylalanine or tryptophan ends this CDR3, so it is likely a read error. V is TRBV6-5 and J is TRBJ2-7; 14 nucleotides agree with TRBD2. The V gene end was trimmed by 4 bases and the J gene end by 5 bases; junction bases not matched to a gene: 4. This CDR3 contains 15 residues. CDR1 and CDR2 from the germline V gene are MNHEY and SVGAGI. CDR3 region: CASSSRLAGGNEQYL. The CDR3 DNA is TGTGCCAGCAGTTCCCGACTAGCGGGGGGGAACGAGCAGTACTTG.